At least ten counts were recorded for the clone carrying this T cell receptor (beta chain). Antigen: not known. TCRbeta library preparation incorporated unique molecular identifiers. TCRdb processed the PCR reads anew with MiXCR; each CDR3 protein has one entry. The sample yields roughly 280,000 distinct CDR3 sequences, roughly 11% seen once. The data belong to a study of T-cell reconstitution after alpha-beta-depleted transplantation in children. Study observations and caveats: Reportedly, alpha-beta T cells present about two months post-transplant originated from several hundred expanded clones of graft origin. At the one-year point after transplant, T-cell counts and TCRbeta diversity were found to come mostly from T cells that had been newly produced. Some patients owed their high day-60 TCRbeta diversity to surviving recipient T cells and thymic progenitors.

The CDR3 totals 14 residues. Trimming stripped 0 bases from V and 1 base from J, with 4 bases between. CDR1 is SGHRS and CDR2 is YFSETQ in the germline V gene. The chain has TRBV5-1 and TRBJ2-2, with D hard to call. The clonotype comes from a male patient aged 2 to 10 who had a stem cell transplant for chronic granulomatous disease, so the T cells may come from the graft donor. The input for sequencing was peripheral blood, taken 180 days after TCRalphabeta/CD19-depleted stem cell transplant. The CDR3 DNA sequence: TGCGCCAGCAGCTTGGGCGTGAACACCGGGGAGCTGTTTTTT. It yields the protein CASSLGVNTGELFF.